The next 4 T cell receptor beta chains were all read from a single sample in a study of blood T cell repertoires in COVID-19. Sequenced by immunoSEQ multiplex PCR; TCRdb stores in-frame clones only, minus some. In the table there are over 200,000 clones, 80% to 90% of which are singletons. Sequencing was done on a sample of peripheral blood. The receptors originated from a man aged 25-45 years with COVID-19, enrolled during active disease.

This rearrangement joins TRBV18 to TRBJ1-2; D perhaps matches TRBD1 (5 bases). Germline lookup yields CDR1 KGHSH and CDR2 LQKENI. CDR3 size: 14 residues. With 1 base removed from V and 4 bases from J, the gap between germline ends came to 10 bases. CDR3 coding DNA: TGTGCCAGCTCACCACGCCAGGGCGGCTATGGCTACACCTTC. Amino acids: CASSPRQGGYGYTF.

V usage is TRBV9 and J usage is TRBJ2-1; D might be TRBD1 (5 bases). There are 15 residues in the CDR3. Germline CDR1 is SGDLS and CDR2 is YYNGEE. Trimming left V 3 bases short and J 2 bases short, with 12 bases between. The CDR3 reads CASSDQTETYNEQFF. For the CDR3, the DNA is TGTGCCAGCAGCGATCAGACAGAGACCTACAATGAGCAGTTCTTC.

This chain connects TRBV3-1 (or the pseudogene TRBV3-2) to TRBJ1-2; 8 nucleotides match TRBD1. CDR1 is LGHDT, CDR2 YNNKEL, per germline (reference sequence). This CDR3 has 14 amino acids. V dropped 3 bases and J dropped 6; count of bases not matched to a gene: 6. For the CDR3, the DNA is TGTGCCAGCAGCCATCAGGACAGGGAGAATGGCTACACCTTC. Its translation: CASSHQDRENGYTF.

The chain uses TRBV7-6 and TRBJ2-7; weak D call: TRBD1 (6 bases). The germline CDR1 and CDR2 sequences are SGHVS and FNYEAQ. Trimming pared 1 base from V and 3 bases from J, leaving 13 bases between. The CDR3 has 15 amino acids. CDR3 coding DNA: TGTGCCAGCAGCTTAGACCCGGGACAATACTACGAGCAGTACTTC. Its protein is CASSLDPGQYYEQYF.